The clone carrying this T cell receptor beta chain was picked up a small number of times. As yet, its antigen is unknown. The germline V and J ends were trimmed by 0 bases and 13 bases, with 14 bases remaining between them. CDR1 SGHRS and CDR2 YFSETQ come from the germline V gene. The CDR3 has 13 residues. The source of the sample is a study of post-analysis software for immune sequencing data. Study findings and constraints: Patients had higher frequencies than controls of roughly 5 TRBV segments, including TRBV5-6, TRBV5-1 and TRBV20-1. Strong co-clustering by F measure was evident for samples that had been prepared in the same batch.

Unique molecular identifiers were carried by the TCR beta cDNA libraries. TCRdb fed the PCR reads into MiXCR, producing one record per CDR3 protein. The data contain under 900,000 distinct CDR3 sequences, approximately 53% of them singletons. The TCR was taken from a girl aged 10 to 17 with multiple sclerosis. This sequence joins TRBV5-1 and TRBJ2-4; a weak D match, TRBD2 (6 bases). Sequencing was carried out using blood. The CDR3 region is CASSLAIAEPQYF. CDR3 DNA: TGCGCCAGCAGCTTGGCAATAGCGGAACCCCAGTACTTC.